Shown below are 9 T cell receptor beta chains from a single sample sequenced in a study of cytomegalovirus exposure and HLA in healthy donors. PCR used 60 Vbeta primers and 13 Jbeta primers. The table came from immunoSEQ multiplex PCR; TCRdb's copy has only in-frame clones and leaves some out. The listing contains roughly 110,000 clones. The sample consisted of PBMCs. The receptors here all came from a man younger than 45 in good health and CMV-seronegative.

The chain employs TRBV5-1 and TRBJ2-3; the D gene is possibly TRBD1 (8 bases). Trimming cost V 2 bases and J 3 bases, with 13 bases left between them. The germline V gene encodes CDR1 SGHRS and CDR2 YFSETQ. CDR3 size: 15 residues. This CDR3 reads CASSLQGGITDTQYF. The CDR3 DNA reads TGCGCCAGCAGCTTACAGGGGGGGATAACAGATACGCAGTATTTT.

V usage is TRBV6-5 and J usage is TRBJ1-4; D gene ambiguous. Germline CDR1 is MNHEY and CDR2 is SVGAGI. Trimming removed 0 bases at V and 0 bases at J, with 5 bases between. The CDR3 sequence is 15 residues long. This CDR3 reads CASSYSRTTNEKLFF. Here the CDR3 DNA reads TGTGCCAGCAGTTACTCGAGGACAACTAATGAAAAACTGTTTTTT.

The V gene is TRBV7-3, the J gene TRBJ1-3, with a weak D call TRBD1 (6 bases). Trimming took off 2 bases at V and 4 bases at J, with 12 bases between the two ends. The CDR3 covers 15 residues. CDR1 SGHTA and CDR2 FQGTGA come from the germline V gene. CDR3 DNA sequence: TGTGCCAGCAGCTTATCGGCAGGGGACGGAAACACCATATATTTT. This gives the protein CASSLSAGDGNTIYF. The full variable domain, in which reference TRBV7-3 and TRBJ1-3 provide the parts outside the CDR3, is GAGVSQTPSNKVTEKGKYVELRCDPISGHTALYWYRQSLGQGPEFLIYFQGTGAADDSGLPNDRFFAVRPEGSVSTLKIQRTERGDSAVYLCASSLSAGDGNTIYFGEGSWLTVV.

This chain links TRBV6-1 with TRBJ1-2; 7 positions match TRBD1. The V and J ends lost 10 bases and 4 bases, in that order; junction bases with no gene match: 12. This CDR3 is 14 amino acids long. Germline lookup yields CDR1 MNHNS and CDR2 SASEGT. The CDR3 region has the DNA TGTGCCACCAGGGAGGGGGCAGTTCGCTATGGCTACACCTTC. Its protein is CATREGAVRYGYTF.

The V and J genes are TRBV6-1 and TRBJ2-2, with TRBD1 matching over 10 bases. Trimming at V came to 3 bases and at J to 1 base, leaving 14 bases not matched to a gene. CDR1 and CDR2 from the germline V gene are MNHNS and SASEGT. CDR3 size: 20 residues. DNA for the CDR3: TGTGCCAGCAGTGACGACAGGGGGCGCGTCGACGGATGGAACACCGGGGAGCTGTTTTTT. It yields the protein CASSDDRGRVDGWNTGELFF.

This rearrangement joins TRBV7-8 to TRBJ2-2, with 9 bases lining up with TRBD2. The junction had 16 bases not matched to a gene; V was cut back by 1 base and J by 7 bases. CDR3 length: 19 residues. Germline CDR1 is SGHVS and CDR2 is FQNEAQ. The CDR3 is CASSLVGNSGGPSNGELFF. The CDR3 DNA reads TGTGCCAGCAGCTTAGTAGGAAATAGCGGGGGCCCCTCGAACGGGGAGCTGTTTTTT. The full variable domain, its missing parts supplied by reference TRBV7-8 and TRBJ2-2, is GAGVSQSPRYKVAKRGQDVALRCDPISGHVSLFWYQQALGQGPEFLTYFQNEAQLDKSGLPSDRFFAERPEGSVSTLKIQRTQQEDSAVYLCASSLVGNSGGPSNGELFFGEGSRLTVL.

The genes are TRBV11-3 and TRBJ2-7; 9 bases align to TRBD2. From germline, CDR1 is SGHNT and CDR2 YENEEA. Trimming took 5 bases from V and 1 from J; bases not matched to a gene: 6. The CDR3 covers 15 residues. The CDR3 DNA follows: TGTGCCAGCAGCCTTAGCGGGGGACCGTCCTACGAGCAGTACTTC. Translating gives CASSLSGGPSYEQYF.

This chain connects TRBV27 to TRBJ2-3, with TRBD2 identical over 9 bases. CDR1 MNHEY and CDR2 SMNVEV come from the germline V gene (reference sequence). The CDR3 extends over 15 amino acids. With V trimmed by 4 bases and J by 3 bases, 5 bases remained unmatched. The CDR3 sequence is CASSSWTSVTDTQYF. The CDR3 region has the DNA TGTGCCAGCAGTTCCTGGACTAGCGTTACAGATACGCAGTATTTT.

The J gene is TRBJ1-5, the V gene TRBV10-3, with TRBD1 as a possible D gene (6 bases). CDR1 and CDR2 from the germline V gene are ENHRY and SYGVKD. Trimming removed 0 bases at V and 3 bases at J, with 12 bases between. The CDR3 covers 16 residues. The CDR3 DNA reads as TGTGCCATCAGTGAGTCCCGGGCAGGGGTCAATCAGCCCCAGCATTTT. Amino acids: CAISESRAGVNQPQHF.